The following is a T cell receptor (beta chain) sequence with its context. Measured with immunoSEQ multiplex PCR; TCRdb has only the in-frame clones, and not every one. The data show around 110,000 clones, with 91% seen just once and 3% to 4% held by the top ten. As to time point: peripheral blood 6 weeks after treatment start. Patients' cancers were locally advanced or metastatic urothelial carcinomas. The sample is drawn from a study of PD-L1 blockade in urothelial cancer. On the study more broadly: It was at some point between 2013 and 2014 that patients started atezolizumab at 1,200 mg intravenously every 3 weeks. Previous chemotherapy exposure amounted to 0 to 3 regimens for patients.

The source was PBMCs, collected around atezolizumab (anti-PD-L1) treatment. This TCR was sampled from a man in his sixties with urothelial cancer.

CDR3 sequence (DNA): TGTGCCAGCAGGAGGTCCGCATCTGATACGCAGTATTTT. This codes for CASRRSASDTQYF. The chain combines TRBV7-9 with TRBJ2-3; no reliable D call. The CDR3 covers 13 residues. Per the germline V gene, CDR1 is SEHNR and CDR2 is FQNEAQ (reference sequence). V lost 6 bases and J lost 6, with 13 bases in between. Filled out from reference TRBV7-9 and TRBJ2-3, the complete variable domain reads DTGVSQNPRHKITKRGQNVTFRCDPISEHNRLYWYRQTLGQGPEFLTYFQNEAQLEKSRLLSDRFSAERPKGSFSTLEIQRTEQGDSAMYLCASRRSASDTQYFGPGTRLTVL.